Each of the 18 T cell receptor beta chains below was sequenced from the same sample in a study of cytomegalovirus exposure and HLA in healthy donors. Both 60 Vbeta primers and 13 Jbeta primers went into the PCR. Produced via immunoSEQ multiplex PCR; TCRdb's table is partial and in-frame only. Altogether 150,000 to 200,000 clones are present, about 84% being singletons, with the ten largest covering 1% to 1.5%. The specimen was PBMCs. The receptors were sampled from a middle-aged man in good health and CMV-seropositive.

The J gene is TRBJ1-1, the V gene TRBV18; 8 bases fit TRBD1. V shed 3 bases, J shed 3 bases, and the junction held 6 bases outside the gene matches. The CDR3 has 15 amino acids. Germline V CDR1 and CDR2: KGHSH, LQKENI. The CDR3 DNA reads as TGTGCCAGCTCACCTGACAGGGGTATGGACACTGAAGCTTTCTTT. Its protein product is CASSPDRGMDTEAFF.

This rearrangement joins TRBV6-1 to TRBJ1-2, with a weak D call TRBD1 (6 bases). CDR3 length equals 16 residues. Germline V CDR1 and CDR2: MNHNS, SASEGT. V lost 2 bases, J lost 5 bases, and 18 bases lay in between. The CDR3 region has the DNA TGTGCCAGCAGTGAACACCCTGGCGGGGGCGCGTATGGCTACACCTTC. The encoded protein is CASSEHPGGGAYGYTF.

V is TRBV19 and J is TRBJ1-3; 8 bases agree with TRBD1. The V gene end was trimmed by 5 bases and the J gene end by 8 bases; junction bases not matched to a gene: 8. This CDR3 is 14 amino acids long. CDR1 LNHDA and CDR2 SQIVND come from the germline V gene (reference sequence). CDR3 bases: TGTGCCAGTAGTTTCGGACAGGGTTTAGACACCATATATTTT. Its protein product is CASSFGQGLDTIYF.

The gene calls are TRBV4-1 and TRBJ2-5; weak D call: TRBD2 (6 bases). V lost 4 bases to trimming and J lost 0 bases, with 9 bases between them. Looked up from germline, CDR1 is MGHRA and CDR2 is YSYEKL. The CDR3 runs to 14 residues. The CDR3 sequence is CASSLRDYQETQYF. The CDR3 nucleotides read TGCGCCAGCAGCCTCCGGGACTACCAAGAGACCCAGTACTTC.

The chain joins TRBV21-1 to TRBJ2-7; the table's D call, TRBD2, has no DNA check behind it. TRBV21-1 is assigned pseudogene status. CDR3 length: 17 amino acids. CDR3 DNA sequence: TGTGCCAGCAGCAAAGCCACCGCGGGCGGGGGGACCTACGAGCAGTACTTC. Its protein product is CASSKATAGGGTYEQYF.

The chain combines TRBV5-1 with TRBJ2-1; 11 bases map to TRBD2. The germline CDR1 and CDR2 sequences are SGHRS and YFSETQ. The J segment lost 4 bases and the V segment lost 4 bases, leaving 7 bases of the junction unmatched. This CDR3 comprises 16 residues. The CDR3 reads CASSVVGTSGYNEQFF. The CDR3 DNA sequence: TGCGCCAGCAGCGTCGTCGGGACTAGCGGTTACAATGAGCAGTTCTTC.

The rearrangement joins TRBV12-5 to TRBJ2-1, with 14 bases fitting TRBD2. CDR3 length equals 15 residues. V shed 7 bases and J 7 bases; nucleotides not matched to a gene: 6. From germline, CDR1 is LGHNT and CDR2 FRNRAP. CDR3 DNA: TGTGCTAGTGCCGCGGGACTAGCGGGGGCGAATGAGCAGTTCTTC. It codes for CASAAGLAGANEQFF.

This chain links TRBV27 with TRBJ1-5, with a tentative D call TRBD1 (6 bases). There are 15 residues in the CDR3. Trimming pared 5 bases from V and 3 bases from J, leaving 14 bases between. The germline CDR1 and CDR2 sequences are MNHEY and SMNVEV (reference sequence). Written as DNA, the CDR3 is TGTGCCAGCAGTCGGACAGTCGATGCCAATCAGCCCCAGCATTTT. Amino acids: CASSRTVDANQPQHF.

V usage is TRBV27 and J usage is TRBJ2-3, with 9 bases fitting TRBD2. Germline CDR1 and CDR2: MNHEY and SMNVEV (reference sequence). Trimming took 1 base from V and 3 from J; bases not matched to a gene: 11. The CDR3 has 18 amino acids. The CDR3 region is CASSLFSAGGPGTDTQYF. DNA for the CDR3: TGTGCCAGCAGTTTATTTAGTGCGGGAGGGCCGGGAACAGATACGCAGTATTTT.

The V call is TRBV14, the J call TRBJ1-1; tentatively, D is TRBD1 (6 bases). This CDR3 region has 16 residues. Germline V lookup: CDR1 SGHDN, CDR2 FVKESK. V was trimmed by 3 bases and J by 4 bases, leaving 18 bases between them. The CDR3 loop is CASSQGGGIYATEAFF. CDR3 nucleotide sequence: TGTGCCAGCAGCCAGGGAGGGGGGATCTATGCCACTGAAGCTTTCTTT.

The chain is built from TRBV4-3 and TRBJ2-2; 8 nucleotides agree with TRBD1. The V and J ends lost 1 base and 5 bases, in that order; junction bases with no gene match: 3. In germline, CDR1 is LGHNA, CDR2 YSLEER. The CDR3 contains 15 residues. The CDR3, as DNA: TGCGCCAGCAGCCAAGGGACAGGGATGACCGGGGAGCTGTTTTTT. Translating gives CASSQGTGMTGELFF.

The CDR3 loop is CASSRGGQTGYYEQYF. CDR3 nucleotides: TGCGCCAGCAGCCGAGGGGGCCAGACAGGATACTACGAGCAGTACTTC. The chain recombines TRBV4-1 with TRBJ2-7; 7 bases are a match to TRBD1. V lost 4 bases and J lost 3; bases outside the gene matches: 12. The CDR3 has 16 residues. Germline loops: CDR1 MGHRA, CDR2 YSYEKL.

This rearrangement joins TRBV2 to TRBJ2-1, with a possible D match to TRBD1 (5 bases). This CDR3 has 15 amino acids. Trimming stripped 1 base from V and 7 bases from J, with 14 bases between. Germline CDR1 is SNHLY and CDR2 is FYNNEI. The CDR3 region has the DNA TGTGCCAGCAGTGAAGTCAGGATGGGGCTAAATGAGCAGTTCTTC. Its protein is CASSEVRMGLNEQFF.

CDR3 DNA sequence: TGTGCCAGCAGTCTGACAGGGTCACGGTATGGCTACACCTTC. Translated: CASSLTGSRYGYTF. The chain joins TRBV6-6 to TRBJ1-2; the match to TRBD1 covers 7 bases. J was trimmed by 5 bases and V by 5 bases; bases with no gene match: 8. This CDR3 has 14 residues. Germline lookup yields CDR1 MNHNY and CDR2 SVGAGI (reference sequence).

V gene TRBV10-3 combines with J gene TRBJ1-1, with 8 bases fitting TRBD1. V gave up 6 bases and J gave up 3 bases; unmatched junction bases: 3. This CDR3 is 13 amino acids long. CDR1 is ENHRY and CDR2 is SYGVKD in the germline V gene. Written as DNA, the CDR3 is TGTGCCATCAGGGACAGGGTGGACACTGAAGCTTTCTTT. It codes for CAIRDRVDTEAFF.

This clone was detected only once. The chain combines TRBV2 with TRBJ1-2, with D tentatively TRBD1 (5 bases). The CDR3 is 14 amino acids. V was pared by 4 bases and J by 5 bases, with 14 bases between. The germline V gene encodes CDR1 SNHLY and CDR2 FYNNEI. The CDR3: CASSASRAGYGYTF. CDR3 DNA: TGTGCCAGCAGTGCCAGCAGGGCGGGGTATGGCTACACCTTC. The full variable domain, its missing parts supplied by reference TRBV2 and TRBJ1-2, is EPEVTQTPSHQVTQMGQEVILRCVPISNHLYFYWYRQILGQKVEFLVSFYNNEISEKSEIFDDQFSVERPDGSNFTLKIRSTKLEDSAMYFCASSASRAGYGYTFGSGTRLTVV.

A note on this clone: One end of the junction varies from germline; a read error may be responsible. The same CDR3 can be traced to other DNA sequences in this sample. V is TRBV5-4 and J is TRBJ2-3, with TRBD1 identical over 7 bases. The CDR3 sequence is 12 residues long. CDR1 and CDR2 (germline): SGHNT, YYREEE (reference sequence). The CDR3 region is CASSPDRDAQYF. The CDR3 nucleotides read TGTGCCAGCAGCCCAGACAGGGATGCGCAGTACTTT.

The chain couples TRBV28 to TRBJ1-2, with 9 bases matching TRBD1. The CDR3 has 14 residues. The ends lost 0 bases at V and 6 bases at J; junction bases unmatched: 2. Germline CDR1 is MDHEN and CDR2 is SYDVKM. The CDR3 DNA reads TGTGCCAGCAGTTTATGGAGGACAGGGGATGGCTACACCTTC. Its protein is CASSLWRTGDGYTF.